In this sample, the clone carrying this T cell receptor beta chain turned up many times. The source of the sample is a study of human T cells and chemical hapten exposure. Across the whole study: Mainly, slight library volume differences in the pool made TCR yields vary.

As to time point: patch test 3, about 24 weeks after DPC sensitization. The treatment here: therapeutic diphenylcyclopropenone sensitization with weekly scalp DPC. MiXCR, applied by TCRdb to the RACE reads, yields one record per CDR3 protein. The sample contains 190,000 or so distinct CDR3 sequences, around 25% of which appear only once. The material was whole blood, obtained in connection with sensitization to the hapten diphenylcyclopropenone (DPC). This TCR came from a woman in her thirties or forties with alopecia areata. Some clones in this sample may be carry-over from other donors' samples.

The CDR3 DNA reads as TGTGCCATCAAGGGACAGGGAGAGACCCAGTACTTC. As protein: CAIKGQGETQYF. The chain recombines TRBV10-3 with TRBJ2-5; 9 nucleotides agree with TRBD1. CDR1 and CDR2 from the germline V gene are ENHRY and SYGVKD. V lost 7 bases, J lost 4 bases, and 1 base stayed unmatched. The CDR3 loop spans 12 amino acids.